What follows are 14 T cell receptor beta chains derived from one specimen sequenced in a study of OX40 agonist ivuxolimab in advanced cancers. Repertoires were generated with immunoSEQ multiplex PCR, while TCRdb's copy carries only in-frame clones and drops some. The sample has tens of thousands of clones, over 80% seen once. The sequences come from CD4+ or CD8+ T cells sorted from blood, collected in a trial of the OX40 agonist ivuxolimab. Receptors originate from an adult with an advanced solid tumor such as melanoma, head and neck, liver or kidney cancer.

J is TRBJ1-6 and V is TRBV7-6; 8 bases agree with TRBD1. There are 15 residues in the CDR3. Looked up from germline, CDR1 is SGHVS and CDR2 is FNYEAQ. V trimming: 3 bases; J trimming: 7 bases; junction bases outside the gene matches: 5. The CDR3 here is CASSFGQGSNSPLHF. The CDR3 DNA sequence: TGTGCCAGCAGCTTCGGACAGGGCTCGAATTCACCCCTCCACTTT.

This chain links TRBV6-1 with TRBJ2-3; 9 positions agree with TRBD2. The CDR3 spans 14 residues. Unmatched junction bases numbered 4, after V lost 8 bases and J lost 1 base. Germline assignment: CDR1 MNHNS and CDR2 SASEGT. The CDR3 DNA reads as TGTGCCAGCTTAGCGGGGGTGGGCACAGATACGCAGTATTTT. Amino acid sequence: CASLAGVGTDTQYF.

This clone was observed a few times. The chain links TRBV5-1 to TRBJ1-3; 9 bases map to TRBD1. This CDR3 contains 17 residues. Germline V gene sequence: CDR1 SGHRS, CDR2 YFSETQ. With 0 bases clipped from V and 0 bases from J, the junction kept 4 bases outside the gene matches. CDR3 loop: CASSLGDRGFSGNTIYF. CDR3 nucleotide sequence: TGCGCCAGCAGCTTGGGCGACAGGGGGTTCTCTGGAAACACCATATATTTT.

The CDR3 loop reads CASSSQQGDTQYF. CDR3 bases: TGTGCCAGCAGTTCCCAACAGGGGGATACGCAGTATTTT. The chain employs TRBV2 and TRBJ2-3, with 7 bases that match TRBD1. V lost 5 bases, J lost 6 bases, and 5 bases stayed unmatched. The CDR3 length is 13 residues. Germline CDR1 reads SNHLY; CDR2 reads FYNNEI.

This clone appeared a single time. This sequence joins TRBV5-4 and TRBJ2-7; D could derive from TRBD1 or TRBD2 (6 bases each). This CDR3 has 15 amino acids. Per the germline V gene, CDR1 is SGHNT and CDR2 is YYREEE (reference sequence). V shed 3 bases and J shed 1 base, with 14 bases lying between them. In DNA, the CDR3 is TGTGCCAGCAGCTCGGGGGTGGACAGTTCCTACGAGCAGTACTTC. It is translated as CASSSGVDSSYEQYF.

The chain couples TRBV15 to TRBJ2-6; D is unresolved. This CDR3 spans 15 amino acids. Germline CDR1 is LNHNV and CDR2 is YYDKDF (reference sequence). V dropped 3 bases and J dropped 0 bases, with 6 bases sitting between them. The chain's CDR3 is CATSRAASGANVLTF. CDR3 bases: TGTGCCACCAGCAGGGCAGCCTCTGGGGCCAACGTCCTGACTTTC.

The genes are TRBV4-2 and TRBJ1-3; the D is unclear. The CDR3 consists of 16 residues. CDR1 is LGHNA, CDR2 YNFKEQ, per germline. Trimming stripped 0 bases from V and 0 bases from J, with 9 bases between. CDR3 nucleotide sequence: TGTGCCAGCAGCCAAGATTCAGGAAACTCTGGAAACACCATATATTTT. Protein product: CASSQDSGNSGNTIYF.

The chain carries TRBV11-3 and TRBJ2-3; D gene ambiguous. Germline CDR1 SGHNT, CDR2 YENEEA. Deletions cut 0 bases from V and 3 bases from J, with 7 bases between. The CDR3 length is 14 residues. CDR3 sequence: CASSLDLTTDTQYF. The CDR3 nucleotides are TGTGCCAGCAGCTTAGATCTAACTACAGATACGCAGTATTTT.

V usage is TRBV18 and J usage is TRBJ2-1, with D maybe TRBD2 (5 bases). The CDR3 totals 15 residues. Germline CDR1 and CDR2: KGHSH and LQKENI. Trimming removed 2 bases from V and 1 base from J, with 9 bases in between. The CDR3 DNA follows: TGTGCCAGCTCACCAGAGGGTCTTTCCTACAATGAGCAGTTCTTC. Translated, it gives CASSPEGLSYNEQFF.

V and J are TRBV28 and TRBJ2-1; 9 bases are a match to TRBD2. V dropped 5 bases and J dropped 1; count of bases not matched to a gene: 3. CDR1 and CDR2 (germline): MDHEN, SYDVKM. This CDR3 contains 15 residues. The chain's CDR3 is CASSVAGESYNEQFF. The CDR3 DNA follows: TGTGCCAGCAGTGTAGCGGGAGAGTCCTACAATGAGCAGTTCTTC.

This sequence joins TRBV6-1 and TRBJ1-2, with no clear D. Germline CDR1 is MNHNS and CDR2 is SASEGT. CDR3 length: 12 residues. The ends were cut back, 5 bases at V and 3 bases at J, with 7 bases in the middle. The CDR3 here is CASSRVDYGYTF. The DNA of the CDR3 is TGTGCCAGCAGTAGGGTAGACTATGGCTACACCTTC.

The chain uses TRBV11-2 and TRBJ2-1; D is undetermined. CDR1 SGHAT and CDR2 FQNNGV come from the germline V gene. Trimming shortened V by 3 bases and J by 6 bases, and 12 bases separated the two germline ends. This CDR3 comprises 14 residues. CDR3 amino acids: CASSLELIGNEQFF. The CDR3 nucleotides are TGTGCCAGCAGCTTGGAGCTGATTGGCAATGAGCAGTTCTTC.

The V gene is TRBV4-2, the J gene TRBJ2-3, with 12 bases aligning to TRBD2. CDR1 is LGHNA and CDR2 is YNFKEQ in the germline V gene. CDR3 size: 20 residues. With V trimmed by 1 base and J by 6 bases, 17 bases remained unmatched. The CDR3 nucleotides read TGTGCCAGCAGCCAAGCGTTAGCTAGCGGGAGGGCCCAACGGTTGGATACGCAGTATTTT. This codes for CASSQALASGRAQRLDTQYF.

The chain couples TRBV11-2 to TRBJ1-4; D is ambiguous. The CDR3 is made up of 12 amino acids. V gave up 3 bases and J gave up 8 bases, with 7 bases separating them. Looked up from germline, CDR1 is SGHAT and CDR2 is FQNNGV. The CDR3 DNA follows: TGTGCCAGCAGCTTGTCGCGAGAAAAACTGTTTTTT. Protein sequence: CASSLSREKLFF.